The present T cell receptor beta chain was sequenced within a study of radiation and T cells in renal cell carcinoma (dated by TCRdb to 2020 to 2021). Looking at the study overall: Samples came from a clinical trial, in which primary renal cell carcinomas received 15 Gy stereotactic body radiation therapy followed by nephrectomy 4 weeks later. In total, some 52 samples underwent TCR beta sequencing: some 25 tumors plus 27 peripheral blood samples. A total of 4,016,671 unique CDR3 nucleotide sequences, encoding around 2.7 million unique CDR3 amino acid sequences, were found across all 50 or so samples.

CDR1 is given as SGHDT and CDR2 as YYEEEE, both from the germline V gene. Cut back by 4 bases and 4 bases, the V and J ends lie 17 bases apart. The CDR3 holds 15 amino acids from the cysteine to the phenylalanine. Only the CDR3 portion is preserved as DNA: 45 bases, with reading frame beginning at the first base. What the research found in general, with its limitations: Because the trial had a single-armed design, the trial could not examine how radiation dose or scheduling affected the TCR repertoire. Tracking of blood repertoire dynamics stopped at three to five weeks after treatment, with no follow-up past that point. Because no pretreatment tumor biopsies were available, whether clonotypes were present in the tumor at baseline could not be determined. Top tumor clonotypes rose in blood from baseline to 2 weeks post-radiation, then contracted by 4 weeks, suggesting transient expansion of tumor-resident clones.

Interpreted using the paper, the time point label stands for: baseline pretreatment blood. The treatment or condition label, read with the paper, signifies: 15 Gy SBRT to primary tumor, nephrectomy 4 weeks later. Serial peripheral blood from radiation-treated patients was sampled at baseline, 2 weeks and 4 weeks after SBRT to track tumor-enriched clonotypes. All patients had renal cell carcinoma with clear cell pathology. Genomic DNA for TCR sequencing was prepared using the QIAamp DNA Blood Mini Kit (Qiagen). Only samples passing all quality control checks were included in the analyses. Following the manufacturer's recommendations, the immunoSEQ kit was used to generate TCR beta libraries from genomic DNA. To prepare libraries, a first multiplex PCR with proprietary primers was run, followed by a second PCR that added unique barcodes, and a bead cleanup was done after each round. A kit-provided positive control reaction and a negative control reaction were included in every sample batch. The final libraries were assessed on an Agilent 4200 TapeStation D1000 ScreenTape, pooled by volume, and quantified by qPCR. Sequencing was performed on an Illumina NextSeq500 with a MidOutput 150-cycle cartridge, and 156 Read1 and 15 Index1 cycles were run with kit custom primers. The pooled library was loaded at roughly 1 pM with an approximately 20% PhiX control spike-in. The study's own analysis went as follows. Vendor-processed data were analyzed in R, with a clonotype defined as all T cells sharing the same CDR3 nucleotide sequence. For clone abundance analyses, frequencies were normalized to the 10,000 most abundant clones per sample. Public T cell clones, which averaged fewer than five per sample, were removed prior to analysis. An abundance difference of at least 32-fold between compartments was the criterion for calling clonotypes tumor-enriched or baseline blood-enriched. A beta-binomial differential abundance model was used to identify clonotypes that expanded or contracted between blood time points. The Baroni-Urbani and Buser coefficient was used to measure tumor-blood repertoire similarity, and groups were compared with two-tailed Wilcoxon tests in R. TCRdb mirrors the immuneACCESS table, restricted to in-frame sequences. Some clones are absent from its copies; in checked studies, under half trace to an unresolved V gene, and the reason for the others is unknown. The DNA gave D and trimming, while V, J and clone size come from that table. This sample holds roughly 130,000 clones; about 88% were observed only once. 9.5% to 15% of the sample goes to the ten largest clones.

With regard to this clone: Its specific antigen is unknown. The sample holds no much larger clone one base away, and base qualities are not on file.

The specimen comprised blood, sampled from a patient whose treatment included radiotherapy and nephrectomy. The chain is encoded by TRBV5-6 joined to TRBJ1-2; TRBD1 is a possible D gene, resting on 6 matching bases. This TCR was sampled from a woman in her forties or fifties with renal cell carcinoma. Read as DNA, the sequence is TGTGCCAGCAGCCGCCGGGGGTGGGGGCTCTATGGCTACACCTTC. It specifies CASSRRGWGLYGYTF.